This T cell receptor beta chain was recorded in a study of cytomegalovirus exposure and HLA in healthy donors. Study-level results: TCR beta V segments were, for the most part, productive about 87% or about 30% of the time in an earlier analysis. The authors enumerated around 150 TCR beta chains as linked to cytomegalovirus. Equally common other TCR beta chains were less clonally expanded than HLA-associated ones, a later analysis found.

Worth noting for this clone: Its cognate antigen is unknown.

Each of the donors was a healthy bone marrow donor. The ends were cut back, 5 bases at V and 8 bases at J, with 12 bases in the middle. This CDR3 is built from 13 residues. The germline V gene encodes CDR1 SGHTA and CDR2 FQGTGA. PCR employed 60 Vbeta and 13 Jbeta primers. Measured with immunoSEQ multiplex PCR; TCRdb has only the in-frame clones, and not every one. Of about 140,000 clones in the sample, around 81% were seen once. This chain joins TRBV7-3 and TRBJ1-4; weak D call: TRBD1 (6 bases). Sequenced input: PBMCs. The receptor was isolated from a man aged 50 or older in good health and CMV-seronegative. The CDR3 bases are TGTGCCAGCAGCGCACAGGGCGGGGAAAAACTGTTTTTT. Protein product: CASSAQGGEKLFF.